The next 14 T cell receptor beta chains were all read from a single sample in a study of blood T cell repertoires in COVID-19. Data came from immunoSEQ multiplex PCR; TCRdb stores just in-frame clones and leaves some out. The sample gives roughly 330,000 clones, about 82% of which show up once; around 1.5% is in the top ten. What was sequenced was peripheral blood. These receptor sequences come from a woman aged 45-65 years with acute or convalescent COVID-19.

This chain joins TRBV14 and TRBJ2-7; D possibly corresponds to TRBD2 (5 bases). Germline V gene data show CDR1 as SGHDN and CDR2 as FVKESK. This CDR3 has 13 amino acids. With 0 bases removed from V and 7 bases from J, the gap between germline ends came to 10 bases. The CDR3 protein is CASSQDSADEQYF. The CDR3 DNA follows: TGTGCCAGCAGCCAAGACTCAGCGGATGAGCAGTACTTC.

This sequence joins TRBV6-6 and TRBJ2-7; 9 bases align to TRBD1. V shed 5 bases and J 3 bases; nucleotides not matched to a gene: 14. The CDR3 has 17 residues. The germline CDR1 and CDR2 sequences are MNHNY and SVGAGI (reference sequence). Here the CDR3 reads CASSPTQGAYDYYEQYF. The CDR3 coding sequence is TGTGCCAGCAGTCCCACACAGGGGGCGTATGATTACTACGAGCAGTACTTC.

The chain links TRBV15 to TRBJ1-3, with D unclear. V dropped 7 bases and J dropped 2 bases, with 3 bases sitting between them. CDR3 length: 11 amino acids. CDR1 and CDR2 from the germline V gene are LNHNV and YYDKDF (reference sequence). CDR3: CATTTGNTIYF. In DNA, the CDR3 is TGTGCCACCACTACTGGAAACACCATATATTTT.

The chain links TRBV2 to TRBJ1-3; 8 nucleotides line up with TRBD1. Looked up from germline, CDR1 is SNHLY and CDR2 is FYNNEI. J gave up 0 bases and V 6 bases, and 10 bases lay outside the gene matches. The CDR3 totals 17 residues. The CDR3 DNA follows: TGTGCCAGCAGGGACCCCGGGACAGGCGGCTCTGGAAACACCATATATTTT. Translation: CASRDPGTGGSGNTIYF.

The CDR3 region has the DNA TGTGCCTCGAAAGTCCGGGACAGGGCCTACGAGCAGTACTTC. Translated, it gives CASKVRDRAYEQYF. The J gene is TRBJ2-7, the V gene TRBV30; 9 nucleotides align to TRBD1. V shed 7 bases, J shed 2 bases, and the junction held 9 bases outside the gene matches. The CDR3 consists of 14 residues. The V gene's germline CDR1 is GTSNPN and CDR2 SVGIG (reference sequence).

The rearrangement links TRBV5-1 to TRBJ2-7; 9 bases align to TRBD1. This CDR3 comprises 14 residues. The germline gives CDR1 SGHRS, CDR2 YFSETQ. J gave up 3 bases and V 4 bases, and 5 bases lay outside the gene matches. The DNA of the CDR3 is TGCGCCAGCAGCCGGACAGGGGACCACTACGAGCAGTACTTC. As protein: CASSRTGDHYEQYF.

Comment on this clone: The junction does not match germline at one end; this may be a read error. The rearrangement uses TRBV7-8 and TRBJ2-1; 10 positions match TRBD2. CDR3 length: 16 residues. Germline lookup yields CDR1 SGHVS and CDR2 FQNEAQ. This CDR3 is CASTLLDSGRMDEQFF. The CDR3 nucleotides are TGTGCCAGCACCTTACTTGATAGCGGGAGGATGGATGAGCAGTTCTTC.

This chain links TRBV5-4 with TRBJ1-2; 7 nucleotides match TRBD1. The germline V gene encodes CDR1 SGHNT and CDR2 YYREEE (reference sequence). The CDR3 extends over 13 amino acids. After removal of 4 bases from V and 6 bases from J, the junction contained 6 bases not matched to a gene. The CDR3 is CASSQQGWDGYTF. The CDR3 nucleotides read TGTGCCAGCAGCCAACAGGGGTGGGATGGCTACACCTTC.

V is TRBV5-1 and J is TRBJ1-2, with D perhaps TRBD1 (5 bases). V lost 4 bases to trimming and J lost 5 bases, with 18 bases between them. Germline V CDR1 and CDR2: SGHRS, YFSETQ. This CDR3 spans 15 amino acids. CDR3 nucleotide sequence: TGCGCCAGCAGCGCGTTCCCCCGGGGGGATTATGGCTACACCTTC. It is translated as CASSAFPRGDYGYTF.

The genes are TRBV14 and TRBJ2-3; 8 positions agree with TRBD1. The trim removed 4 bases at V and 3 bases at J, leaving 12 bases unmatched. CDR1 SGHDN and CDR2 FVKESK come from the germline V gene. The CDR3 consists of 17 residues. In DNA form, the CDR3 reads TGTGCCAGCAGCCTTCTAACGCAGGGGGCGTCGACAGATACGCAGTATTTT. Its protein product is CASSLLTQGASTDTQYF. Complete variable domain (other parts from reference TRBV14 and TRBJ2-3): EAGVTQFPSHSVIEKGQTVTLRCDPISGHDNLYWYRRVMGKEIKFLLHFVKESKQDESGMPNNRFLAERTGGTYSTLKVQPAELEDSGVYFCASSLLTQGASTDTQYFGPGTRLTVL.

The chain couples TRBV30 to TRBJ2-7, with D perhaps matching TRBD2 (5 bases). The CDR3 extends over 14 amino acids. The germline V gene encodes CDR1 GTSNPN and CDR2 SVGIG (reference sequence). Trimming left V 4 bases short and J 0 bases short, with 13 bases between. Here the CDR3 DNA reads TGTGCCTGGACCTACAGCGGCATCTCCTACGAGCAGTACTTC. Translated: CAWTYSGISYEQYF.

The rearrangement uses TRBV18 and TRBJ1-2; 9 bases match TRBD1. CDR1 is KGHSH and CDR2 is LQKENI in the germline V gene. The CDR3 extends over 16 amino acids. The junction had 10 bases not matched to a gene; V was cut back by 0 bases and J by 8 bases. The DNA for the CDR3 is TGTGCCAGCTCACCACCGGGTGGAAGGACAGGGGTGGGCTACACCTTC. Translation: CASSPPGGRTGVGYTF.

The genes are TRBV5-1 and TRBJ2-7, with D unresolved. The V and J ends lost 1 base and 2 bases respectively, with 22 bases between them. The CDR3 has 18 residues. From germline, CDR1 is SGHRS and CDR2 YFSETQ. The CDR3, as DNA: TGCGCCAGCAGCTTGCGTATTAAGTTGCCTACCAAAACCTACGAGCAGTACTTC. Translating gives CASSLRIKLPTKTYEQYF.

Note on this clone: The junction differs from germline at one of its ends, possibly a read error. The CDR3: CASSLREGGPLTGTQYF. In nucleotides, the CDR3 is TGTGCCAGCAGTTTGAGGGAGGGTGGACCCCTCACAGGTACGCAGTATTTT. The V gene is TRBV27, the J gene TRBJ2-3, with 7 positions matching TRBD2. The CDR3 length is 17 residues. Germline V gives CDR1 MNHEY, CDR2 SMNVEV (reference sequence).